This is a list of T cell receptor beta chains from one sample in a study of blood T cell repertoires in COVID-19. Here immunoSEQ multiplex PCR was the method, and the copy in TCRdb shows in-frame clones only, minus some. Among a few hundred thousand clones listed, 88% were seen once. Sequencing used PBMCs or T cells enriched from blood (not recorded which). The receptors were sampled from a woman aged 55 to 70 in a cohort exposed to, infected with or recovered from COVID-19 (not recorded which). CDR3s include the opening cysteine and the closing phenylalanine or tryptophan. Expanded clones get a size class; other rows say once, few or many, or leave the size out.

NA	TRBV28	CASRPGSENSPLHF
NA	TRBV24-1	CATSDFRDRANTGELFF
NA	TRBV18	CASSPSESLEQYF
NA	TRBV10-1	CASSATGQGVSEQYF
NA	TRBV29-1	CSVVSHAMNTEAFF
NA	TRBV19	CASSTGASGTGELFF
few	TRBV28	CASSPSGQPEAFF
few	TRBV5-6	CASSRGQLNQPQHF
NA	TRBV6-6	CASRDSSYEQYF
few	TRBV2	CASSNSIGEKLFF
NA	TRBV9	CASSTSGGASGSAEQYF
NA	TRBV30	CAWSGAAEAFF
NA	TRBV10-1	CASSSGTSGNEQYF
NA	TRBV5-4	CASSLPSGRPSTDTQYF
NA	TRBV9	CASSPQSGGAYNEQFF
NA	TRBV7-2	CASSLVSSSYEQYF
NA	TRBV2	CASRTQGSSTDTQYF
NA	TRBV27	CASSLSAGGPPFLRTDTQYF
NA	TRBV7-6	CASSLVAQGPTDTQYF
NA	TRBV28	CAGTGGNTGELFF
NA	TRBV28	CASSLPTGLDRHF
NA	TRBV15	CATSRGSDTGELFF
NA	TRBV6-5	CASLGLAGNSYEQYF
NA	TRBV4-1	CASSQDTWVAGNTIYF
NA	TRBV10-3	CAISLDRVPDTQYF
NA	TRBV28	CASSSTGDTDTQYF
NA	TRBV28	CASSFSPLSGYEQYF
NA	TRBV4-1	CASSPPAGAPNTEAFF
NA	TRBV2	CASSELASGRDNEQFF
NA	TRBV19	CASSMGRTEAFF
NA	TRBV15	CATSRERGRGDTQYF
NA	TRBV19	CASSIGQGKNSPLHF
NA	TRBV5-4	CASSRSGQGLTNYGYTF
NA	TRBV30	CAWSVPRSGRGYTF
NA	TRBV6-5	CASSNREFIESPLHF
once	TRBV7-2	CASSLRGGQGASEQYF
NA	TRBV6-5	CASSYRSGQDYEQYF
NA	TRBV6-2/TRBV6-3	CASSFIAGGITGELFF
NA	TRBV18	CASSRGQGSNQPQHF
NA	TRBV2	CASSVSGTSLSTDTQYF